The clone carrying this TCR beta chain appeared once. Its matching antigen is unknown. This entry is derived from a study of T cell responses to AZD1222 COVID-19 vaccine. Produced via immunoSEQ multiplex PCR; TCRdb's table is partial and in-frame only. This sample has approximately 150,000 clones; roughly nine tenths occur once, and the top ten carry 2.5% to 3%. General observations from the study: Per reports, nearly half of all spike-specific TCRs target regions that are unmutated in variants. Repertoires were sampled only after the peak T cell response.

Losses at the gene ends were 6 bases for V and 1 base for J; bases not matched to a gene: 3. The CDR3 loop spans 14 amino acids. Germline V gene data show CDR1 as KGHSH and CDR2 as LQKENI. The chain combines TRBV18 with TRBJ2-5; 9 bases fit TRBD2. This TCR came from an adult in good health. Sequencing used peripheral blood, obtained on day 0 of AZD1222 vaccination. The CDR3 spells CASSIAGVQETQYF. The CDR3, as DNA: TGTGCCAGCTCCATAGCGGGGGTCCAAGAGACCCAGTACTTC.